Listed here are 28 T cell receptor beta chains from one sample, sequenced in a study of vaccination effects on CD4 cells after COVID-19. These receptors' antigens are unknown. Cultured cells yielded isolated CD4+ T cells after around 10 days. Sometime from March through December 2020, the person acquired a SARS-CoV-2 infection that PCR confirmed. It was two doses of either the BNT162b2 or mRNA-1273 vaccine that participants received. The data were produced by immunoSEQ multiplex PCR, yet TCRdb's version contains in-frame clones alone and is incomplete. The repertoire holds 40,000 to 45,000 clones, 76% seen once, with 3.6% in the top ten. Sequences were derived from CD4+ T cells from PBMCs cultured without peptide, sampled after COVID-19 vaccination. The receptor source for this set is a human donor who had a prior SARS-CoV-2 infection.

The V gene is TRBV11-3, the J gene TRBJ2-1; no reliable D call. V was trimmed by 5 bases and J by 7 bases, leaving 15 bases between them. The CDR3 is made up of 14 amino acids. Germline loops: CDR1 SGHNT, CDR2 YENEEA. The CDR3 DNA reads TGTGCCAGCAGCAGTATTATCATATTTAATGAGCAGTTCTTC. It codes for CASSSIIIFNEQFF.

This clone was seen a single time. The rearrangement uses TRBV30 and TRBJ2-7; D ambiguous. Trimming shortened V by 0 bases and J by 0 bases, and 12 bases separated the two germline ends. The CDR3 sequence is 15 residues long. Germline CDR1 and CDR2: GTSNPN and SVGIG (reference sequence). The CDR3 DNA reads TGTGCCTGGAGTGTAATCCGGCGCTACTCCTACGAGCAGTACTTC. This encodes CAWSVIRRYSYEQYF.

The chain recombines TRBV6-5 with TRBJ2-5, with 9 positions matching TRBD2. This CDR3 has 14 amino acids. V shed 6 bases and J 3 bases; nucleotides not matched to a gene: 5. CDR1 and CDR2 (germline): MNHEY, SVGAGI. Written as DNA, the CDR3 is TGTGCCAGCAGACTAGCGGGTTCTAAAGAGACCCAGTACTTC. Translation gives CASRLAGSKETQYF.

The chain combines TRBV3-1 (or the pseudogene TRBV3-2) with TRBJ2-7, with D perhaps matching TRBD1 or TRBD2 (5 bases each). The V gene's germline CDR1 is LGHDT and CDR2 YNNKEL (reference sequence). The CDR3 is 12 amino acids. Trimming took 6 bases from V and 5 from J, leaving 11 bases between them. CDR3 in DNA: TGTGCCAGCAGTCCTCGGGGCCACGAGCAGTACTTC. It codes for CASSPRGHEQYF.

This chain links TRBV5-5 with TRBJ2-1; TRBD2 matches 14 bases. Germline CDR1 reads SGHKS; CDR2 reads YYEKEE (reference sequence). This CDR3 region has 15 residues. V trimming: 2 bases; J trimming: 9 bases; junction bases outside the gene matches: 4. The chain's CDR3 is CASSLRTSGGTEQFF. Written as DNA, the CDR3 is TGTGCCAGCAGCTTACGGACTAGCGGGGGGACTGAGCAGTTCTTC.

Here the CDR3 reads CASRMTGGLDTQYF. The CDR3 nucleotides read TGTGCCAGCAGAATGACAGGGGGACTCGATACGCAGTATTTT. The chain combines TRBV6-5 with TRBJ2-3; TRBD1 matches at 9 bases. Losses at the gene ends were 6 bases for V and 6 bases for J; bases not matched to a gene: 7. Germline values: CDR1 MNHEY, CDR2 SVGAGI. The CDR3 extends over 14 amino acids.

The chain recombines TRBV19 with TRBJ1-5, with D uncertain. The CDR3 contains 14 residues. The V end lost 2 bases, the J end lost 5 bases, and 10 bases lay between the germline ends. Germline V gene data show CDR1 as LNHDA and CDR2 as SQIVND (reference sequence). This CDR3 reads CASSINSWDQPQHF. CDR3 nucleotide sequence: TGTGCCAGTAGTATAAATTCTTGGGATCAGCCCCAGCATTTT. The variable domain in full, with the rest retrieved from reference TRBV19 and TRBJ1-5, is DGGITQSPKYLFRKEGQNVTLSCEQNLNHDAMYWYRQDPGQGLRLIYYSQIVNDFQKGDIAEGYSVSREKKESFPLTVTSAQKNPTAFYLCASSINSWDQPQHFGDGTRLSIL.

The J gene is TRBJ2-7, the V gene TRBV20-1; the D gene is possibly TRBD1 (5 bases). Deletions cut 7 bases from V and 9 bases from J, with 13 bases between. The CDR3 runs to 10 residues. CDR1 DFQATT and CDR2 SNEGSKA come from the germline V gene (reference sequence). CDR3 sequence (DNA): TGCAGTGTTCAGGGCCCGGGGCAGTACTTC. Translated: CSVQGPGQYF.

CDR3 loop: CASSIGASGARQETQYF. The CDR3 nucleotides read TGCGCCAGCAGCATCGGGGCTAGCGGGGCGCGGCAAGAGACCCAGTACTTC. V and J are TRBV5-1 and TRBJ2-5; 9 bases are a match to TRBD2. Germline V CDR1 and CDR2: SGHRS, YFSETQ. There are 17 residues in the CDR3. The trim removed 4 bases at V and 2 bases at J, leaving 12 bases unmatched.

This clone was picked up one time. V gene TRBV18 combines with J gene TRBJ2-5, with TRBD1 matching over 8 bases. Germline V gene lookup returns CDR1 KGHSH and CDR2 LQKENI. CDR3 length: 16 residues. J gave up 6 bases and V 6 bases, and 15 bases lay outside the gene matches. As DNA, the CDR3 is TGTGCCAGCTCCCCAGGGGGCAGGGCTGGTTTGCAGACCCAGTACTTC. Its protein product is CASSPGGRAGLQTQYF.

This clone came up a few times. The chain is built from TRBV7-6 and TRBJ1-3; TRBD1 aligns across 8 bases. The CDR3 is 17 residues long. Looked up from germline, CDR1 is SGHVS and CDR2 is FNYEAQ. Losses at the gene ends were 4 bases for V and 0 bases for J; bases not matched to a gene: 8. The CDR3 DNA reads TGTGCCAGCAGCTCCCATACAGGGGGGAGCTCTGGAAACACCATATATTTT. It encodes CASSSHTGGSSGNTIYF. Variable domain in full (rest from reference TRBV7-6 and TRBJ1-3): GAGVSQSPRYKVTKRGQDVALRCDPISGHVSLYWYRQALGQGPEFLTYFNYEAQQDKSGLPNDRFSAERPEGSISTLTIQRTEQRDSAMYRCASSSHTGGSSGNTIYFGEGSWLTVV.

The chain links TRBV5-1 to TRBJ1-6; possibly TRBD1 for D (6 bases). Trimming removed 0 bases from V and 3 bases from J, with 10 bases in between. Per the germline V gene, CDR1 is SGHRS and CDR2 is YFSETQ. The CDR3 is made up of 16 amino acids. This CDR3 is CASSLAPDSYNSPLHF. The CDR3 bases are TGCGCCAGCAGCTTGGCCCCGGACAGCTATAATTCACCCCTCCACTTT.

The rearrangement links TRBV4-1 to TRBJ2-1; 7 nucleotides align to TRBD2. Losses at the gene ends were 2 bases for V and 2 bases for J; bases not matched to a gene: 6. Germline loops: CDR1 MGHRA, CDR2 YSYEKL. CDR3 size: 16 residues. The CDR3 DNA sequence: TGCGCCAGCAGCCAAAGAACTAGCGCAACCTACAATGAGCAGTTCTTC. Its protein is CASSQRTSATYNEQFF.

This clone has a single count. This rearrangement joins TRBV7-9 to TRBJ2-1, with 7 bases matching TRBD2. The CDR3 covers 16 residues. Germline lookup yields CDR1 SEHNR and CDR2 FQNEAQ (reference sequence). The ends lost 0 bases at V and 2 bases at J; junction bases unmatched: 4. CDR3 DNA: TGTGCCAGCAGCTTAGCTCTTGCGGGAGCCTACAATGAGCAGTTCTTC. It yields the protein CASSLALAGAYNEQFF.

CDR3 bases: TGTGCCAGTAGTAACACAGGGGGCGAATCCTACGAGCAGTACTTC. Amino acid sequence: CASSNTGGESYEQYF. V and J are TRBV19 and TRBJ2-7; 9 positions match TRBD1. Germline V gene lookup returns CDR1 LNHDA and CDR2 SQIVND (reference sequence). This CDR3 is 15 amino acids long. V trimming: 4 bases; J trimming: 1 base; junction bases outside the gene matches: 5.

This sequence joins TRBV5-5 and TRBJ2-2, with 7 bases aligning to TRBD1. CDR1 is SGHKS, CDR2 YYEKEE, per germline (reference sequence). Unmatched junction bases numbered 10, after V lost 8 bases and J lost 0 bases. The CDR3 totals 16 residues. This CDR3 reads CASRRGGQPNTGELFF. In DNA, the CDR3 is TGTGCCAGTCGCCGAGGGGGACAGCCGAACACCGGGGAGCTGTTTTTT.

The chain recombines TRBV5-1 with TRBJ2-3, with TRBD2 matching 12 bases. The germline CDR1 and CDR2 sequences are SGHRS and YFSETQ. The V gene end was trimmed by 4 bases and the J gene end by 3 bases; junction bases not matched to a gene: 15. The CDR3 has 19 amino acids. DNA of the CDR3: TGCGCCAGCAGCCTCAAGACTAGCGGGAGACTTGAGAGTACAGATACGCAGTATTTT. Encoded protein: CASSLKTSGRLESTDTQYF.

The chain is built from TRBV4-3 and TRBJ2-3; 10 bases align to TRBD2. This CDR3 region has 16 residues. Looked up from germline, CDR1 is LGHNA and CDR2 is YSLEER. J gave up 2 bases and V 4 bases, and 6 bases lay outside the gene matches. CDR3 DNA: TGCGCCAGCAGCCCGGACCTAGCGGGAGCCACAGATACGCAGTATTTT. It encodes CASSPDLAGATDTQYF.

DNA for the CDR3: TGTGCCAGCAGCTTAGTTGACCACACCGGGGAGCTGTTTTTT. Protein: CASSLVDHTGELFF. This chain links TRBV7-2 with TRBJ2-2, with D unclear. The CDR3 contains 14 residues. Per the germline V gene, CDR1 is SGHTA and CDR2 is FQGNSA. Trimming took off 1 base at V and 3 bases at J, with 6 bases between the two ends.

V gene TRBV6-5 combines with J gene TRBJ2-3, with 9 bases aligning to TRBD2. The J segment lost 5 bases and the V segment lost 7 bases, leaving 7 bases of the junction unmatched. This CDR3 spans 14 amino acids. CDR1 is MNHEY and CDR2 is SVGAGI in the germline V gene. The CDR3 DNA reads TGTGCCAGCATGGGGCGGGGGGGTGGAGATACGCAGTATTTT. Translated, it gives CASMGRGGGDTQYF.

The V gene is TRBV13, the J gene TRBJ1-5, with TRBD1 matching over 8 bases. V lost 3 bases to trimming and J lost 3 bases; unmatched junction nucleotides: 7. This CDR3 spans 16 amino acids. The germline gives CDR1 PRHDT, CDR2 FYEKMQ (reference sequence). The chain's CDR3 is CASSLGQASSNQPQHF. The CDR3 DNA reads TGTGCCAGCAGCTTGGGACAGGCGTCCTCCAATCAGCCCCAGCATTTT.

The chain has TRBV5-6 and TRBJ2-5, with TRBD2 identical over 14 bases. Germline CDR1 reads SGHDT; CDR2 reads YYEEEE. J gave up 5 bases and V 4 bases, and 4 bases lay outside the gene matches. This CDR3 is built from 15 residues. The DNA for the CDR3 is TGTGCCAGCAGCCTGAGACTAGCGGGAGGGGAGACCCAGTACTTC. This sequence encodes CASSLRLAGGETQYF.

The rearrangement uses TRBV19 and TRBJ1-1; D gene unclear. The germline V gene encodes CDR1 LNHDA and CDR2 SQIVND (reference sequence). This CDR3 is built from 13 residues. V shed 7 bases and J shed 5 bases, with 14 bases lying between them. The CDR3 coding sequence is TGTGCCAGTACCGGGTCCGGGGAGACTGAAGCTTTCTTT. As protein: CASTGSGETEAFF.

This chain uses TRBV19 with TRBJ1-4, with TRBD1 matching over 7 bases. J lost 6 bases, V lost 3 bases, and 4 bases had no gene match. This CDR3 is built from 14 residues. From germline, CDR1 is LNHDA and CDR2 SQIVND (reference sequence). The CDR3: CASSIDRVDEKLFF. The CDR3 nucleotides read TGTGCCAGTAGTATCGACAGGGTCGATGAAAAACTGTTTTTT.

Only a few counts were recorded for this clone. V usage is TRBV19 and J usage is TRBJ1-2, with TRBD1 matching over 9 bases. J was trimmed by 3 bases and V by 3 bases; bases with no gene match: 5. The germline V gene has CDR1 LNHDA and CDR2 SQIVND (reference sequence). This CDR3 contains 15 residues. The CDR3 coding sequence is TGTGCCAGTAGTATCTACAGGGGGCTTGACTATGGCTACACCTTC. It is translated as CASSIYRGLDYGYTF.

The chain joins TRBV20-1 to TRBJ2-1, with D perhaps being TRBD1 or TRBD2 (5 bases each). The CDR3 totals 14 residues. V lost 3 bases to trimming and J lost 5 bases, with 14 bases between them. Germline loops: CDR1 DFQATT, CDR2 SNEGSKA (reference sequence). The CDR3 protein is CSASGGRGNNEQFF. The DNA for the CDR3 is TGCAGTGCTAGTGGGGGACGAGGGAACAATGAGCAGTTCTTC.

The V gene is TRBV2, the J gene TRBJ2-1; D may correspond to TRBD1 or TRBD2 (5 bases each). CDR1 and CDR2 (germline): SNHLY, FYNNEI. This CDR3 is built from 14 residues. The V end was cut by 7 bases, the J end by 5 bases, with 15 bases between. The CDR3 loop is CASMSEGMDNEQFF. For the CDR3, the DNA is TGTGCCAGCATGTCAGAGGGGATGGACAATGAGCAGTTCTTC.

The V and J genes are TRBV4-1 and TRBJ2-5; a weak D match, TRBD2 (6 bases). Trimming took off 0 bases at V and 2 bases at J, with 10 bases between the two ends. The CDR3 consists of 15 residues. The V gene's germline CDR1 is MGHRA and CDR2 YSYEKL. The CDR3 DNA reads TGCGCCAGCAGCCAAGAGGGGGGAGTACAAGAGACCCAGTACTTC. It codes for CASSQEGGVQETQYF.